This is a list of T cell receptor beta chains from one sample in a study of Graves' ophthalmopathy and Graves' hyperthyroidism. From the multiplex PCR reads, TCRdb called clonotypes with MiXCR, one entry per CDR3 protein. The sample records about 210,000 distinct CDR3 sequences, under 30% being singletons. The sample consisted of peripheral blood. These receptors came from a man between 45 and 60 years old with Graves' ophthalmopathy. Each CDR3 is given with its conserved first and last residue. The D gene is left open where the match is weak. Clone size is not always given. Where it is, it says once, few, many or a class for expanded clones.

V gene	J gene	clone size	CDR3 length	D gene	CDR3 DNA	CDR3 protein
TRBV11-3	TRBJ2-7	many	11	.	TGTGCCAGCAGCCTCGGCGGAGAGTTATACTTC	CASSLGGELYF
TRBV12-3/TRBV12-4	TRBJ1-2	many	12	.	TGTGCCAGCATTACGAGAACAGGGGGCTACACCTTC	CASITRTGGYTF
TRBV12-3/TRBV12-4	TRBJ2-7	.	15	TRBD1	TGTGCCAGCAGTATGACCGGGACAGGGCCCTCCGAGCAGTACTTC	CASSMTGTGPSEQYF
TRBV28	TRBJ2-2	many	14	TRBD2	TGTGCCAGCAGCCCGGAGACTAGCGAGGGGGAGCTGTTTTTT	CASSPETSEGELFF
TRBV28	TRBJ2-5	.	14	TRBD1	TGTGCCAGCAATATCCCGACAGGGCAAGAGACCCAGTACTTC	CASNIPTGQETQYF
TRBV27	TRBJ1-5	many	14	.	TGTGCCAGCAGTAAAGACTATAGCAATCAGCCCCAGCATTTT	CASSKDYSNQPQHF
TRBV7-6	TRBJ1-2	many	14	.	TGTGCCAGCAGCCCCTCGGATGCTAACTATGGCTACACCTTC	CASSPSDANYGYTF
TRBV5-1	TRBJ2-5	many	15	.	TGCGCCAGCAGCTTGGCGCCTTCGGATCAAGAGACCCAGTACTTC	CASSLAPSDQETQYF
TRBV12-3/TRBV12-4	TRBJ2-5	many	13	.	TGTGCCAGCAGTTTGGGCCCGAGGAAGACCCAGTACTTC	CASSLGPRKTQYF
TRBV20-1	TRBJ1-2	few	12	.	TGCAGTGCTAGTCAGAGAAGCTATGGCTACACCTTC	CSASQRSYGYTF
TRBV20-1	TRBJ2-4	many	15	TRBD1	TGCAGTGCTATGCGACAGGGGGAAGCCAAAAACATTCAGTACTTC	CSAMRQGEAKNIQYF
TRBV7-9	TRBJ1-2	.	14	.	TGTGCCAGCAGCTTCGGAGGAACCCGCTATGGCTACACCTTC	CASSFGGTRYGYTF
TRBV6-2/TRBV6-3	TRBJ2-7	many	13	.	TGTGCCAGCAGATTCGGCAGAACCTACGAGCAGTACTTC	CASRFGRTYEQYF
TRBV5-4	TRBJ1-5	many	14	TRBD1	TGTGCCAGCAGCTCGGACAGGGGTCGAGAGCCCCAGCATTTT	CASSSDRGREPQHF
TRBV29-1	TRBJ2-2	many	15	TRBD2	TGCAGCGTTCAGGGAGCGGGAATCAACACCGGGGAGCTGTTTTTT	CSVQGAGINTGELFF
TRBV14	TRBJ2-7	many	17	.	TGTGCCAGCAGCCCAGGGCCCGGAGGAAGGGAGTCCTACGAGCAGTACTTC	CASSPGPGGRESYEQYF